A selection of T cell receptor beta chains follows, all from one sample in a study of blood T cell repertoires in COVID-19. Here immunoSEQ multiplex PCR was the method, and the copy in TCRdb shows in-frame clones only, minus some. The sample has about 82,000 clones, more than 70% seen once; the top ten hold more than 15%. Material for sequencing was peripheral blood. These receptors came from a woman aged 55-75 years with acute or convalescent COVID-19. CDR3s include the opening cysteine and the closing phenylalanine or tryptophan. D genes are given only for firm matches. Expanded clones are given a class, and other clones once, few, many or no size at all.

.	TRBD1	TRBV5-8	TRBJ1-1	TGTGCCAGCAGAACAGGGGTTAAGCGGTCTGTGAACACTGAAGCTTTCTTT	CASRTGVKRSVNTEAFF
.	.	TRBV12-3/TRBV12-4	TRBJ2-1	TGTGCCAGCAGTCTCCAACTAGCCGGTGAGCAGTTCTTC	CASSLQLAGEQFF
once	.	TRBV7-9	TRBJ1-5	TGTGCGACAGAATATAGCAATCAGCCCCAGCATTTT	CATEYSNQPQHF
.	TRBD1	TRBV2	TRBJ2-1	TGTGCCAGCAGTGTGGTTCGCGACAGGGAAGCCAATGAGCAGTTCTTC	CASSVVRDREANEQFF
.	TRBD1	TRBV6-6	TRBJ1-3	TGTGCCAGCAGTTACCACGGACAGGCCTCTGGAAACACCATATATTTT	CASSYHGQASGNTIYF
.	.	TRBV9	TRBJ1-3	TGTGCCAGCAGCGTGACAGGTTCCTTGGCTGGAAACACCATATATTTT	CASSVTGSLAGNTIYF
.	TRBD1	TRBV6-5	TRBJ1-2	TGTGCCAGCCCCCCACCAGGGGGCGCCCCCCATGGCTACACCTTC	CASPPPGGAPHGYTF
once	TRBD1	TRBV25-1	TRBJ1-2	TGTGCCAGCAGTGAGGCAGGGGGAAGAAACTATGGCTACACCTTC	CASSEAGGRNYGYTF
.	.	TRBV20-1	TRBJ1-1	TGCAGTGCTAGTCGGGGGAAAGCTTTCTTT	CSASRGKAFF
.	.	TRBV18	TRBJ1-2	TGTGCCAGCTCACCAAGGGGGGGCTACACCTTC	CASSPRGGYTF
.	.	TRBV11-3	TRBJ2-3	TGTGCCAGCAGCCAAAGGTGGAGATCTAGCACAGATACGCAGTATTTT	CASSQRWRSSTDTQYF
.	.	TRBV3-1/TRBV3-2	TRBJ1-3	TGTGCCAGCAGCCAAGATGGGGGGGGACTTGGAAACACCATATATTTT	CASSQDGGGLGNTIYF
.	TRBD2	TRBV7-8	TRBJ2-3	TGTGCCAGCAGACCCGTAGCGGGGGCCCTACGTGGGCAGTATTTT	CASRPVAGALRGQYF
.	TRBD1	TRBV14	TRBJ1-1	TGTGCCAGCAGCCCCGCCGGACAGGGCGGTAGAACTGAAGCTTTCTTT	CASSPAGQGGRTEAFF
.	.	TRBV12-3/TRBV12-4	TRBJ1-2	TGTGCCAGCAGTTCTACCCGGTATGGCTACACCTTC	CASSSTRYGYTF
.	TRBD1	TRBV6-5	TRBJ1-2	TGTGCCAGCACCCAAAGACGGCAGGGGGCCCGCTACACCTTC	CASTQRRQGARYTF
.	.	TRBV6-5	TRBJ2-2	TGTGCCAGCAGGGAGACAGGTTTCTACGGGGAGCTGTTTTTT	CASRETGFYGELFF
.	.	TRBV7-2	TRBJ2-7	TGTGCCAGCAGCTTACCGGGGCGGGGTACTAGCTCCTACGAGCAGTACTTC	CASSLPGRGTSSYEQYF
.	TRBD1	TRBV5-1	TRBJ2-7	TGCGCCAGCAGCTTGGGGGACAGGACCTACGAGCAGTACTTC	CASSLGDRTYEQYF
once	.	TRBV18	TRBJ1-3	TGTGCCAGCTCACCGTCGACATCGCCTGGAAACACCATATATTTT	CASSPSTSPGNTIYF
.	.	TRBV5-4	TRBJ1-6	TGTGCCAGCAGCCGCCGGGGGTGGGCCTTTGATAATTCACCCCTCCACTTT	CASSRRGWAFDNSPLHF
.	TRBD2	TRBV7-8	TRBJ2-7	TGTGCCAGCAGCTTAGATCCGGGAGGCGAGCAGTACTTC	CASSLDPGGEQYF
once	.	TRBV18	TRBJ1-1	TGTGCCAGCTCACCTCTTATGGACTGGGAAAACACTGAAGCTTTCTTT	CASSPLMDWENTEAFF
.	.	TRBV15	TRBJ1-1	TGTGCCACCAGCAGAGAAGCGGGGATCGCTGAAGCTTTCTTT	CATSREAGIAEAFF
once	.	TRBV5-1	TRBJ1-3	TGCGCCACCCGCGGGGGCCTCTCTGGAAACACCATATATTTT	CATRGGLSGNTIYF
.	.	TRBV6-1	TRBJ1-6	TGTGCCAGCAGTGAAGAGGGGCCAGGCATCTCCTATAATTCACCCCTCCACTTT	CASSEEGPGISYNSPLHF